This passage covers 27 T cell receptor beta chains from one sample sequenced in a study of shared clonotypes between healthy human individuals. TCRdb's table, derived via immunoSEQ multiplex PCR, lists solely in-frame clones and lacks some. The sample lists around 1.1 million clones, 77% occurring once. Material for sequencing was memory CD4+ T cells from PBMCs. This sample's subset: CD45RA-negative fraction. All receptors come from a man aged 18 to 35 in good health. Some clones in this sample may be carry-over from other donors' samples.

V is TRBV21-1 and J is TRBJ2-7; the table's TRBD2 call for D was not verified on the DNA. TRBV21-1 represents a pseudogene. This CDR3 is 17 amino acids long. Here the CDR3 reads CASSLSSGIKISYEQYF. CDR3 DNA: TGTGCCAGCAGCTTGAGTAGCGGAATAAAGATCTCCTACGAGCAGTACTTC.

The chain carries TRBV7-9 and TRBJ2-3; D might be TRBD1 (6 bases). V was trimmed by 5 bases and J by 3 bases, leaving 9 bases between them. Germline V lookup: CDR1 SEHNR, CDR2 FQNEAQ (reference sequence). The CDR3 totals 13 residues. DNA for the CDR3: TGTGCCAGCAGCAGAGGGGGAACAGATACGCAGTATTTT. Encoded protein: CASSRGGTDTQYF.

V usage is TRBV7-8 and J usage is TRBJ2-1, with 8 bases fitting TRBD1. Germline values: CDR1 SGHVS, CDR2 FQNEAQ. The CDR3 runs to 15 residues. J was trimmed by 10 bases and V by 5 bases; bases with no gene match: 13. DNA of the CDR3: TGTGCCAGCAGCATCCCATTCAGGGGGCTTAGGGAGCAGTTCTTC. It encodes CASSIPFRGLREQFF.

The chain has TRBV28 and TRBJ1-2; 7 bases are shared with TRBD1. The length of the CDR3 is 13 residues. V was clipped by 8 bases and J by 2 bases; unmatched bases: 5. Germline values: CDR1 MDHEN, CDR2 SYDVKM. The CDR3 region is CASVEQGNYGYTF. The DNA for the CDR3 is TGTGCCAGCGTCGAACAGGGGAACTATGGCTACACCTTC.

This rearrangement joins TRBV6-5 to TRBJ2-3; 7 nucleotides line up with TRBD1. The germline V gene has CDR1 MNHEY and CDR2 SVGAGI. The ends lost 0 bases at V and 0 bases at J; junction bases unmatched: 3. This CDR3 has 16 amino acids. The CDR3 loop is CASSYSGTASTDTQYF. In nucleotides, the CDR3 is TGTGCCAGCAGTTACTCGGGGACAGCTAGCACAGATACGCAGTATTTT.

This clone was observed a handful of times. This chain connects TRBV11-2 to TRBJ2-5; TRBD1 matches at 10 bases. Germline-derived CDR1 and CDR2 are SGHAT and FQNNGV. The J segment lost 5 bases and the V segment lost 5 bases, leaving 8 bases of the junction unmatched. The CDR3 has 15 residues. The CDR3 loop reads CASSTPTGGRETQYF. The CDR3 region has the DNA TGTGCCAGCAGCACACCGACAGGGGGCAGGGAGACCCAGTACTTC.

The V and J genes are TRBV28 and TRBJ2-1; 10 bases match TRBD1. From germline, CDR1 is MDHEN and CDR2 SYDVKM. CDR3 length: 18 amino acids. Trimming took 6 bases from V and 0 from J; bases not matched to a gene: 11. CDR3 region: CASRPPGQGSSSYNEQFF. The CDR3 DNA follows: TGTGCCAGCAGACCTCCGGGACAGGGGTCCAGCTCCTACAATGAGCAGTTCTTC.

V and J are TRBV28 and TRBJ2-3; 7 bases are a match to TRBD1. V was clipped by 4 bases and J by 2 bases; unmatched bases: 6. The CDR3 is 15 residues long. The germline CDR1 and CDR2 sequences are MDHEN and SYDVKM. The CDR3 region is CASSSPGQSTDTQYF. The CDR3, as DNA: TGTGCCAGCAGTTCTCCGGGACAGTCCACAGATACGCAGTATTTT.

The V gene is TRBV4-3, the J gene TRBJ2-7; the D gene is possibly TRBD2 (5 bases). The V gene's germline CDR1 is LGHNA and CDR2 YSLEER. CDR3 size: 16 residues. V lost 1 base, J lost 2 bases, and 15 bases lay in between. The CDR3: CASSQARGSEPYEQYF. Written as DNA, the CDR3 is TGCGCCAGCAGCCAAGCCCGGGGTAGCGAACCCTACGAGCAGTACTTC.

The rearrangement joins TRBV2 to TRBJ1-2; D ambiguous. This CDR3 region has 14 residues. Germline CDR1 and CDR2: SNHLY and FYNNEI. With 1 base removed from V and 7 bases from J, the gap between germline ends came to 13 bases. The DNA of the CDR3 is TGTGCCAGCAGTGAAGAGGGAAGGAGTCTTGGCTACACCTTC. It translates to CASSEEGRSLGYTF.

The gene calls are TRBV7-3 and TRBJ1-1; TRBD1 agrees at 8 bases. The junction had 3 bases not matched to a gene; V was cut back by 2 bases and J by 1 base. In germline, CDR1 is SGHTA, CDR2 FQGTGA. This CDR3 contains 15 residues. Here the CDR3 reads CASSLQGARNTEAFF. In nucleotides, the CDR3 is TGTGCCAGCAGCTTACAGGGGGCTCGGAACACTGAAGCTTTCTTT.

This rearrangement joins TRBV6-1 to TRBJ1-2; no firm D call. V was pared by 3 bases and J by 5 bases, with 10 bases between. From germline, CDR1 is MNHNS and CDR2 SASEGT. The CDR3 has 13 residues. The CDR3 region is CASSDLTLYGYTF. In DNA form, the CDR3 reads TGTGCCAGCAGTGATCTGACTCTTTATGGCTACACCTTC.

This clone has a handful of counts. This chain joins TRBV25-1 and TRBJ1-1, with 7 bases that match TRBD1. The CDR3 runs 15 residues. Germline trimming cut 6 bases from V and 4 bases from J; bases unmatched to any gene: 11. Germline loops: CDR1 MGHDK, CDR2 SYGVNS. The CDR3 here is CASRSSTGWSTEAFF. CDR3 DNA: TGTGCCAGCAGGTCCTCGACAGGGTGGAGCACTGAAGCTTTCTTT.

The chain joins TRBV4-2 to TRBJ1-1, with TRBD1 identical over 7 bases. Germline V lookup: CDR1 LGHNA, CDR2 YNFKEQ. The CDR3 spans 14 residues. The V and J ends lost 3 bases and 5 bases, in that order; junction bases with no gene match: 6. Here the CDR3 DNA reads TGTGCCAGCAGCCACCGACAGGGCGAGACTGAAGCTTTCTTT. Protein product: CASSHRQGETEAFF.

The V and J genes are TRBV9 and TRBJ2-3; perhaps TRBD2 as D (6 bases). Germline V gene lookup returns CDR1 SGDLS and CDR2 YYNGEE. V gave up 0 bases and J gave up 2 bases, with 7 bases separating them. The CDR3 covers 14 residues. The CDR3 region has the DNA TGTGCCAGCAGCGTAGGGAGGGCCACAGATACGCAGTATTTT. Translation gives CASSVGRATDTQYF. Filled out from reference TRBV9 and TRBJ2-3, the complete variable domain reads DSGVTQTPKHLITATGQRVTLRCSPRSGDLSVYWYQQSLDQGLQFLIQYYNGEERAKGNILERFSAQQFPDLHSELNLSSLELGDSALYFCASSVGRATDTQYFGPGTRLTVL.

The rearrangement links TRBV5-1 to TRBJ2-1, with a tentative D call TRBD1 (6 bases). Germline lookup yields CDR1 SGHRS and CDR2 YFSETQ. The CDR3 has 14 amino acids. The germline V and J ends were trimmed by 2 bases and 6 bases, with 12 bases remaining between them. CDR3 sequence reads: CASSLQTGLNEQFF. CDR3 sequence (DNA): TGCGCCAGCAGCTTACAAACAGGGCTCAATGAGCAGTTCTTC.

The chain is built from TRBV5-4 and TRBJ2-2; TRBD2 matches 10 bases. The CDR3 is 16 amino acids. Trimming removed 1 base from V and 5 bases from J; junction bases left unmatched: 5. The germline V gene has CDR1 SGHNT and CDR2 YYREEE (reference sequence). This CDR3 reads CASSLILAGGTGELFF. The CDR3 nucleotides read TGTGCCAGCAGCTTGATATTAGCGGGGGGAACCGGGGAGCTGTTTTTT.

V usage is TRBV7-3 and J usage is TRBJ2-1; 7 bases match TRBD2. The ends lost 5 bases at V and 3 bases at J; junction bases unmatched: 10. Germline lookup yields CDR1 SGHTA and CDR2 FQGTGA. The CDR3 extends over 16 amino acids. This CDR3 reads CASSPWSSGGYNEQFF. In DNA form, the CDR3 reads TGTGCCAGCAGCCCCTGGTCTAGCGGAGGCTACAATGAGCAGTTCTTC.

The chain carries TRBV7-2 and TRBJ2-7; 7 positions match TRBD1. The germline CDR1 and CDR2 sequences are SGHTA and FQGNSA. With 1 base clipped from V and 0 bases from J, the junction kept 12 bases outside the gene matches. CDR3 length: 18 residues. CDR3 region: CASSLVAVSRTGSYEQYF. The CDR3 coding sequence is TGTGCCAGCAGCTTAGTTGCAGTGTCCAGGACAGGCTCCTACGAGCAGTACTTC.

V usage is TRBV29-1 and J usage is TRBJ1-1; D not resolved. Germline V gene data show CDR1 as SQVTM and CDR2 as ANQGSEA. The CDR3 loop spans 12 amino acids. Trimming cost V 4 bases and J 1 base, with 7 bases left between them. Here the CDR3 DNA reads TGCAGCGTTGTGACGGCGAACACTGAAGCTTTCTTT. Amino acids: CSVVTANTEAFF.

The V and J genes are TRBV10-3 and TRBJ2-1; 15 bases map to TRBD2. The CDR3 length is 15 residues. The V gene's germline CDR1 is ENHRY and CDR2 SYGVKD. Trimming at V came to 7 bases and at J to 6 bases, leaving 4 bases not matched to a gene. The CDR3 is CAIKGLAGGPNEQFF. The CDR3 nucleotides are TGTGCCATCAAGGGACTAGCGGGAGGCCCCAATGAGCAGTTCTTC.

This chain joins TRBV21-1 and TRBJ2-2; no DNA check was done on the table's D call, TRBD1. TRBV21-1 is a listed pseudogene. The CDR3 has 16 amino acids. The CDR3 reads CASRGNPGQHTGELFF. In DNA, the CDR3 is TGTGCCAGCAGAGGTAATCCGGGACAGCACACCGGGGAGCTGTTTTTT.

The gene calls are TRBV2 and TRBJ2-1; D remains ambiguous. CDR3 length: 15 amino acids. V lost 4 bases and J lost 0, with 10 bases in between. CDR1 SNHLY and CDR2 FYNNEI come from the germline V gene. The CDR3 DNA reads TGTGCCAGCAGTGTTTTGCCCAGCTCCTACAATGAGCAGTTCTTC. It specifies CASSVLPSSYNEQFF.

The chain uses TRBV27 and TRBJ2-7, with 7 bases that match TRBD2. The CDR3 sequence is 14 residues long. With 8 bases clipped from V and 2 bases from J, the junction kept 9 bases outside the gene matches. Per germline, CDR1 MNHEY and CDR2 SMNVEV (reference sequence). CDR3 nucleotides: TGTGCCAGCTTATCTCTAGCGGTCCCCTACGAGCAGTACTTC. Translating gives CASLSLAVPYEQYF.

This chain uses TRBV4-1 with TRBJ1-4; possible D gene TRBD1, 6 bases. The germline V and J ends were trimmed by 4 bases and 9 bases, with 15 bases remaining between them. The CDR3 length is 14 residues. Germline CDR1 is MGHRA and CDR2 is YSYEKL. The CDR3 sequence is CASSPHGTKKKLFF. Here the CDR3 DNA reads TGCGCCAGCAGCCCTCACGGGACAAAGAAAAAACTGTTTTTT.

As regards this clone: This may come from a read error, since a much larger clone is one base off. This sequence joins TRBV29-1 and TRBJ2-7; the D is unclear. Germline CDR1 reads SQVTM; CDR2 reads ANQGSEA. CDR3 length: 12 amino acids. The CDR3 region is CSVEVSTYDQYF. CDR3 nucleotides: TGCAGCGTTGAGGTCAGTACCTACGATCAGTACTTC.

The chain recombines TRBV10-3 with TRBJ2-5; D call uncertain. The germline gives CDR1 ENHRY, CDR2 SYGVKD. Trimming removed 2 bases from V and 5 bases from J, with 18 bases in between. The CDR3 is 16 amino acids. The CDR3 coding sequence is TGTGCCATCAGTGAGACCGCCGGCTCCGGTGGGGAGACCCAGTACTTC. Its protein is CAISETAGSGGETQYF.